Each of the 24 T cell receptor beta chains below was sequenced from the same sample in a study of glioma-infiltrating T cells after dendritic cell vaccination. Method: immunoSEQ multiplex PCR; TCRdb's copy keeps in-frame clones and lacks some. The profile covers tens of thousands of clones, with roughly 80% appearing a single time and 15% to 18% taken by the ten largest. The time point denotes: after dendritic cell vaccination, including at tumor progression/relapse. Specimen: blood, collected after dendritic cell vaccination. The receptor set was obtained from a human donor with glioblastoma.

The chain links TRBV5-1 to TRBJ2-1; D not certain. Germline assignment: CDR1 SGHRS and CDR2 YFSETQ. This CDR3 is 11 amino acids long. V was shortened by 4 bases and J by 5 bases, with 4 bases between the two germline ends. The DNA of the CDR3 is TGCGCCAGCAGCCTAAACAATGAGCAGTTCTTC. This gives the protein CASSLNNEQFF.

The V and J genes are TRBV11-3 and TRBJ2-7; 7 bases fit TRBD1. The CDR3 sequence is 15 residues long. The J segment lost 3 bases and the V segment lost 2 bases, leaving 7 bases of the junction unmatched. The germline V gene has CDR1 SGHNT and CDR2 YENEEA. Written as DNA, the CDR3 is TGTGCCAGCAGCTTAAGGTGGGACAGCCTCTACGAGCAGTACTTC. Protein: CASSLRWDSLYEQYF.

The chain couples TRBV5-5 to TRBJ1-5; 7 positions match TRBD1. The CDR3 is 15 residues long. V shed 0 bases and J 1 base; nucleotides not matched to a gene: 1. Germline CDR1 SGHKS, CDR2 YYEKEE (reference sequence). The CDR3 DNA reads TGTGCCAGCAGCTTGGAGGGGGCGAGCAATCAGCCCCAGCATTTT. The encoded protein is CASSLEGASNQPQHF.

V usage is TRBV9 and J usage is TRBJ2-7; a possible D gene is TRBD2 (6 bases). This CDR3 is 16 amino acids long. The V and J ends lost 5 bases and 2 bases respectively, with 20 bases between them. Looked up from germline, CDR1 is SGDLS and CDR2 is YYNGEE. DNA for the CDR3: TGTGCCAGCAGTTCTCAGGAGGGTAGCGGACCCTACGAGCAGTACTTC. Protein product: CASSSQEGSGPYEQYF.

V and J are TRBV27 and TRBJ2-5, with TRBD1 identical over 7 bases. The CDR3 consists of 16 residues. V lost 1 base, J lost 0 bases, and 5 bases stayed unmatched. CDR1 is MNHEY, CDR2 SMNVEV, per germline (reference sequence). The CDR3 DNA follows: TGTGCCAGCAGTTTATGGACAGGAAGATACCAAGAGACCCAGTACTTC. It translates to CASSLWTGRYQETQYF.

The J gene is TRBJ1-2, the V gene TRBV5-8; 10 bases are shared with TRBD1. CDR3 length: 15 residues. V lost 4 bases and J lost 4; bases outside the gene matches: 7. Germline loops: CDR1 SGHTS, CDR2 YDEGEE. This chain's CDR3 is CASSIGQGVSYGYTF. CDR3 nucleotide sequence: TGTGCCAGCAGCATCGGACAGGGGGTCTCCTATGGCTACACCTTC.

The J gene is TRBJ1-2, the V gene TRBV19, with 8 bases that match TRBD1. The CDR3 length is 17 residues. Per germline, CDR1 LNHDA and CDR2 SQIVND (reference sequence). The ends lost 4 bases at V and 6 bases at J; junction bases unmatched: 16. This CDR3 is CASSKALGQGASNGYTF. In nucleotides, the CDR3 is TGTGCCAGTAGTAAGGCCCTGGGTCAGGGGGCGTCTAATGGCTACACCTTC.

This rearrangement joins TRBV7-9 to TRBJ2-1; D remains ambiguous. Per the germline V gene, CDR1 is SEHNR and CDR2 is FQNEAQ (reference sequence). V was clipped by 3 bases and J by 7 bases, with 25 bases between them. The CDR3 contains 18 residues. CDR3 residues: CASSFSYPVMRTRNEQFF. CDR3 DNA sequence: TGTGCCAGCAGCTTCTCTTACCCGGTAATGCGTACCAGGAATGAGCAGTTCTTC.

The chain couples TRBV4-2 to TRBJ2-6; TRBD2 matches 10 bases. Germline CDR1 reads LGHNA; CDR2 reads YNFKEQ. The trim removed 3 bases at V and 0 bases at J, leaving 2 bases unmatched. The CDR3 is made up of 17 amino acids. In nucleotides, the CDR3 is TGTGCCAGCAGCCAGGCTAGCGGGGGCTCTGGGGCCAACGTCCTGACTTTC. Its protein is CASSQASGGSGANVLTF.

V is TRBV11-1 and J is TRBJ2-7, with unresolved D. This CDR3 has 13 amino acids. Trimming left V 2 bases short and J 0 bases short, with 5 bases between. Per germline, CDR1 SGHAT and CDR2 FQDESV (reference sequence). The CDR3 protein is CASSLSRSYEQYF. The CDR3 DNA reads as TGTGCCAGCAGCTTATCCCGCTCCTACGAGCAGTACTTC.

The chain links TRBV5-1 to TRBJ1-1; no firm D call. The germline V and J ends were trimmed by 7 bases and 3 bases, with 10 bases remaining between them. The CDR3 is 12 residues long. Per germline, CDR1 SGHRS and CDR2 YFSETQ. The CDR3 DNA sequence: TGCGCCAGCCGGAGCTCGGACACTGAAGCTTTCTTT. Translated: CASRSSDTEAFF.

V gene TRBV9 combines with J gene TRBJ2-3; TRBD2 agrees at 7 bases. Losses at the gene ends were 2 bases for V and 2 bases for J; bases not matched to a gene: 11. Germline loops: CDR1 SGDLS, CDR2 YYNGEE. This CDR3 region has 17 residues. The CDR3 DNA reads as TGTGCCAGCAGCGTTCCCTTCCTGGGGGGGAACACAGATACGCAGTATTTT. This sequence encodes CASSVPFLGGNTDTQYF.

This chain uses TRBV10-1 with TRBJ2-5; D may be TRBD2 (6 bases). Trimming shortened V by 0 bases and J by 9 bases, and 11 bases separated the two germline ends. This CDR3 contains 13 residues. In germline, CDR1 is WNHNN, CDR2 SYGVQD (reference sequence). CDR3 in amino acids: CASSESEWGAQYF. The CDR3, as DNA: TGCGCCAGCAGTGAGTCCGAGTGGGGGGCCCAGTACTTC.

The CDR3 sequence is CASSPSPGVATEAFF. CDR3 nucleotides: TGTGCCAGCAGCCCCTCCCCAGGGGTTGCCACTGAAGCTTTCTTT. The gene calls are TRBV5-6 and TRBJ1-1; possibly TRBD1 for D (6 bases). V shed 4 bases and J shed 4 bases, with 17 bases lying between them. Germline loops: CDR1 SGHDT, CDR2 YYEEEE. CDR3 length: 15 residues.

The chain links TRBV5-1 to TRBJ1-1; 8 bases fit TRBD1. CDR3 length: 15 residues. V was pared by 1 base and J by 6 bases, with 8 bases of the junction left unmatched. Germline CDR1 SGHRS, CDR2 YFSETQ. This chain's CDR3 is CASSLTSDRGAEAFF. The CDR3 DNA follows: TGCGCCAGCAGCTTGACTTCCGACAGGGGCGCTGAAGCTTTCTTT.

In its sample, this clone was seen once. V gene TRBV7-2 combines with J gene TRBJ2-2; a possible D gene is TRBD1 (5 bases). The CDR3 is 16 residues long. Germline CDR1 SGHTA, CDR2 FQGNSA. V lost 1 base and J 3 bases, leaving 12 bases between the germline ends. CDR3 sequence reads: CASSLVPGRDTGELFF. CDR3 nucleotides: TGTGCCAGCAGCTTAGTCCCAGGGCGCGACACCGGGGAGCTGTTTTTT.

This rearrangement joins TRBV6-5 to TRBJ1-2; 8 bases align to TRBD1. V lost 3 bases, J lost 3 bases, and 6 bases stayed unmatched. From germline, CDR1 is MNHEY and CDR2 SVGAGI. The CDR3 consists of 15 residues. Written as DNA, the CDR3 is TGTGCCAGCAGTTATAGCAACAGGGGGGACTATGGCTACACCTTC. Its translation is CASSYSNRGDYGYTF.

This clone was observed a handful of times. J is TRBJ1-6 and V is TRBV7-9; D is unresolved. Trimming took 11 bases from V and 8 from J, leaving 13 bases between them. There are 12 residues in the CDR3. Germline lookup yields CDR1 SEHNR and CDR2 FQNEAQ (reference sequence). CDR3 nucleotide sequence: TGTGCCGCACGGGGTCCTTATTCACCCCTCCACTTT. Residues: CAARGPYSPLHF.

The chain is built from TRBV7-6 and TRBJ2-2; 13 nucleotides match TRBD2. Trimming cost V 2 bases and J 6 bases; bases outside gene matches: 6. Germline CDR1 reads SGHVS; CDR2 reads FNYEAQ. The CDR3 is 17 amino acids. CDR3 sequence reads: CASSLTGLAGVAGELFF. CDR3 in DNA: TGTGCCAGCAGCTTAACAGGACTAGCGGGGGTCGCCGGGGAGCTGTTTTTT.

The chain is built from TRBV10-2 and TRBJ2-3; TRBD1 might be the D (5 bases). The CDR3 consists of 15 residues. The germline V and J ends were trimmed by 5 bases and 3 bases, with 15 bases remaining between them. Per germline, CDR1 WSHSY and CDR2 SAAADI. The CDR3 region is CASSLIGVGTDTQYF. In DNA, the CDR3 is TGCGCCAGCAGTTTAATAGGGGTAGGGACAGATACGCAGTATTTT.

The chain recombines TRBV7-2 with TRBJ2-7; 12 bases align to TRBD2. This CDR3 region has 15 residues. Trimming at V came to 4 bases and at J to 7 bases, leaving 8 bases not matched to a gene. Per the germline V gene, CDR1 is SGHTA and CDR2 is FQGNSA. CDR3 protein: CASSSTSGGTGEQYF. CDR3 nucleotide sequence: TGTGCCAGCAGCTCCACTAGCGGGGGGACGGGAGAGCAGTACTTC.

This clone showed up just a few times. The chain uses TRBV10-3 and TRBJ1-1; unclear D gene. CDR1 is ENHRY and CDR2 is SYGVKD in the germline V gene. CDR3 length equals 12 residues. Trimming shortened V by 10 bases and J by 3 bases, and 12 bases separated the two germline ends. The CDR3 DNA follows: TGTGCCACCCAGACAACGGACACTGAAGCTTTCTTT. Translated, it gives CATQTTDTEAFF.

This clone was picked up one time. The gene calls are TRBV7-8 and TRBJ1-4, with TRBD1 matching 7 bases. Germline loops: CDR1 SGHVS, CDR2 FQNEAQ. Unmatched junction bases numbered 11, after V lost 5 bases and J lost 5 bases. The CDR3 contains 16 residues. CDR3 sequence reads: CASSLPTGTENEKLFF. The CDR3, as DNA: TGTGCCAGCAGCCTACCGACCGGGACAGAGAATGAAAAACTGTTTTTT.

The chain links TRBV27 to TRBJ2-7; 8 bases match TRBD1. Germline V gene data show CDR1 as MNHEY and CDR2 as SMNVEV (reference sequence). The CDR3 is made up of 16 amino acids. The ends lost 2 bases at V and 2 bases at J; junction bases unmatched: 8. For the CDR3, the DNA is TGTGCCAGCAGTTTAAGCCCCTCGGACAGGGCCTACGAGCAGTACTTC. Residues: CASSLSPSDRAYEQYF.